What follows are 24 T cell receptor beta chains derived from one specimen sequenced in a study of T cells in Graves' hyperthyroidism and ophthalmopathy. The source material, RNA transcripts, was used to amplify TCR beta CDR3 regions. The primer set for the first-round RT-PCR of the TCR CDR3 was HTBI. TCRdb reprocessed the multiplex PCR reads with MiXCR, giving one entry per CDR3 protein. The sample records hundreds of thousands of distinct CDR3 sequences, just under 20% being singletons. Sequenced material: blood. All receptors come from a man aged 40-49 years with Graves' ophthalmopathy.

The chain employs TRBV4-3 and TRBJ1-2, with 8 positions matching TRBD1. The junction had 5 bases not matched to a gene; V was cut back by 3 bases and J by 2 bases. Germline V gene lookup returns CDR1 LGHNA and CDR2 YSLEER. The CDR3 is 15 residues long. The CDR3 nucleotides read TGCGCCAGCAGCCACGGACAGGGAGGAAACTATGGCTACACCTTC. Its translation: CASSHGQGGNYGYTF.

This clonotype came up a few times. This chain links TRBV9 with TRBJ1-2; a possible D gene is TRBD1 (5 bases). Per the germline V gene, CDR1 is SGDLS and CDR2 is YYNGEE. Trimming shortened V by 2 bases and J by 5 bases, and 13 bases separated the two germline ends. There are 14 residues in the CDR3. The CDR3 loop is CASSVADTPYGYTF. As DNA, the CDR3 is TGTGCCAGCAGCGTTGCGGACACTCCTTATGGCTACACCTTC.

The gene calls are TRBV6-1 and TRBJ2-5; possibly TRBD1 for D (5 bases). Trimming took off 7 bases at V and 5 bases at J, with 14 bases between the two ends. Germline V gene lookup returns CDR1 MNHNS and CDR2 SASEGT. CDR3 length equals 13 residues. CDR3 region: CASTRQRLETQYF. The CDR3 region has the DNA TGTGCCAGCACCCGACAGCGATTGGAGACCCAGTACTTC.

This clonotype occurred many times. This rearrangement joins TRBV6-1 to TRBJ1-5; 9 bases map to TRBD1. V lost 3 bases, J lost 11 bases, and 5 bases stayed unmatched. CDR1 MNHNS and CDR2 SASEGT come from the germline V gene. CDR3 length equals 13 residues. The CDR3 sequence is CASSEGDRVAQHF. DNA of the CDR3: TGTGCCAGCAGTGAGGGGGACAGGGTGGCCCAGCATTTT.

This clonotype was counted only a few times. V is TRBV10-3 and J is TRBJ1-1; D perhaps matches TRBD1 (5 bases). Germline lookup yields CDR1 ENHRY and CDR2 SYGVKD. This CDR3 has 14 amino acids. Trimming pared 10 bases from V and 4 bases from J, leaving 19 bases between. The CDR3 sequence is CATSPQGLATEAFF. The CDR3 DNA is TGTGCCACCTCCCCCCAGGGTCTTGCCACTGAAGCTTTCTTT.

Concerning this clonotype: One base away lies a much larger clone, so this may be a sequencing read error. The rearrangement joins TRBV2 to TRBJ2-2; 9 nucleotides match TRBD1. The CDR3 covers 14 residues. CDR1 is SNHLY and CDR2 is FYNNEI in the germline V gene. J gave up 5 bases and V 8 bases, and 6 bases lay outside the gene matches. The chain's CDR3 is CASFRQGETGELFF. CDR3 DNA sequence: TGTGCCAGCTTCCGACAGGGGGAAACCGGGGAGCTGTTTTTT.

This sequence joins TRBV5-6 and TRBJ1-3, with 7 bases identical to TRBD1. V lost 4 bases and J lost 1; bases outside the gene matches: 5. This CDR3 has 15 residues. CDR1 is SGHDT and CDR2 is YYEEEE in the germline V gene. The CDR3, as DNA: TGTGCCAGCAGCCCAACCAGGGGGTCTGGAAACACCATATATTTT. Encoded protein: CASSPTRGSGNTIYF.

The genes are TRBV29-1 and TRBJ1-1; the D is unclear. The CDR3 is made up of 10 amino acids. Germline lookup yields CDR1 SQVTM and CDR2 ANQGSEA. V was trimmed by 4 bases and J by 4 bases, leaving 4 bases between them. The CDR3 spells CSVVATEAFF. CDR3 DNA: TGCAGCGTTGTGGCCACTGAAGCTTTCTTT.

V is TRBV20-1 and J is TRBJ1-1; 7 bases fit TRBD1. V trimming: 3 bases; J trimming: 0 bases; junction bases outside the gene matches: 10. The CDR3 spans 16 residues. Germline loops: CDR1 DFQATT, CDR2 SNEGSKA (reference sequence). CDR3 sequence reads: CSASDRAQAVNTEAFF. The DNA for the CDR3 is TGCAGTGCTAGCGACAGGGCTCAGGCAGTGAACACTGAAGCTTTCTTT.

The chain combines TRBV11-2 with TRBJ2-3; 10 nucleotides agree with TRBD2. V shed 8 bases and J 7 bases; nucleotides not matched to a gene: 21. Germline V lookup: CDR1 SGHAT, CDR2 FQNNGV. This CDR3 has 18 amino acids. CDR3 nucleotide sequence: TGTGCCAGCGGATACCCCCCTACCGGGACTAGCGCTTACTATACGCAGTATTTT. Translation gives CASGYPPTGTSAYYTQYF.

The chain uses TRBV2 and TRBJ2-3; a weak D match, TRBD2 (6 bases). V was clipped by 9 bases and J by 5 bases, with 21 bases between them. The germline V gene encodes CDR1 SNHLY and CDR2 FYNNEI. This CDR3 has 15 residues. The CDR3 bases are TGTGCCAGTGGGCCCTACGGGGGAGTCCGAGATACGCAGTATTTT. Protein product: CASGPYGGVRDTQYF.

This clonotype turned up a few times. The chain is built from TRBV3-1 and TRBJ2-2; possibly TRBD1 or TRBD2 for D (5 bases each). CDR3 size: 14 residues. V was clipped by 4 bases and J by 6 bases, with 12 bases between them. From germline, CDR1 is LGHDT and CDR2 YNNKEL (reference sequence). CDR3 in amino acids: CASSRSSGPGELFF. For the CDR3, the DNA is TGTGCCAGCAGCCGGTCTTCGGGGCCCGGGGAGCTGTTTTTT.

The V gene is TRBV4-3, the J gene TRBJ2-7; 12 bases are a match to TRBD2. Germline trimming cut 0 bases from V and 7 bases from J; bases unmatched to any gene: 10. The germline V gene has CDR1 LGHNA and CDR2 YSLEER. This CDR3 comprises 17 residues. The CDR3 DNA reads TGCGCCAGCAGCCAAGATCGCGCTAGCGGGAGGGCAGAAGAGCAGTACTTC. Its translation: CASSQDRASGRAEEQYF.

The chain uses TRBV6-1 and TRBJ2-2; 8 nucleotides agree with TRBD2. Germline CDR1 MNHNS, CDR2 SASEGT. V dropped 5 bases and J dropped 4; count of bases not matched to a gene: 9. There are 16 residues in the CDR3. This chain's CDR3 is CASSPSRAGATGELFF. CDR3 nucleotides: TGTGCCAGCAGTCCTTCTAGAGCGGGAGCCACCGGGGAGCTGTTTTTT.

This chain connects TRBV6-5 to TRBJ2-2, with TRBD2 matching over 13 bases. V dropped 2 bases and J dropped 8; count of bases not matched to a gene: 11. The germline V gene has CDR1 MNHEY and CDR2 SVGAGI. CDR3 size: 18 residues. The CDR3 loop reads CASSYLGGLAGTLGELFF. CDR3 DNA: TGTGCCAGCAGTTACCTTGGGGGACTAGCGGGGACCTTAGGGGAGCTGTTTTTT.

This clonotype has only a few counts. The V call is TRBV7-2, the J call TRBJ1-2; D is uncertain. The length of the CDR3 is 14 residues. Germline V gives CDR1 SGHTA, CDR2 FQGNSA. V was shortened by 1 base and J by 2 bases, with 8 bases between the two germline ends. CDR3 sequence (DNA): TGTGCCAGCAGCTTAGACGACGGAAACTATGGCTACACCTTC. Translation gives CASSLDDGNYGYTF.

This CDR3 is CASSPGLAGGETQYF. The CDR3 DNA reads as TGTGCCAGCTCACCTGGACTAGCGGGGGGAGAGACCCAGTACTTC. The chain has TRBV18 and TRBJ2-5, with 14 bases identical to TRBD2. The CDR3 contains 15 residues. Looked up from germline, CDR1 is KGHSH and CDR2 is LQKENI. With 3 bases clipped from V and 4 bases from J, the junction kept 1 base outside the gene matches. Filled out from reference TRBV18 and TRBJ2-5, the complete variable domain reads NAGVMQNPRHLVRRRGQEARLRCSPMKGHSHVYWYRQLPEEGLKFMVYLQKENIIDESGMPKERFSAEFPKEGPSILRIQQVVRGDSAAYFCASSPGLAGGETQYFGPGTRLLVL.

Here the CDR3 reads CASSASGDYNEQFF. The CDR3 coding sequence is TGTGCCAGCAGCGCTAGCGGGGACTACAATGAGCAGTTCTTC. The gene calls are TRBV7-2 and TRBJ2-1, with 9 bases fitting TRBD2. From germline, CDR1 is SGHTA and CDR2 FQGNSA. V lost 5 bases, J lost 3 bases, and 2 bases stayed unmatched. The CDR3 has 14 amino acids.

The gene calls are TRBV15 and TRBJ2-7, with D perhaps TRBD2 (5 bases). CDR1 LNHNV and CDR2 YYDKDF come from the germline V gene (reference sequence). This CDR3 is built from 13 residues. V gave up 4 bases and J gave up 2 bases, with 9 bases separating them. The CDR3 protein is CATSNGKTYEQYF. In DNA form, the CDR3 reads TGTGCCACCAGCAACGGGAAAACCTACGAGCAGTACTTC.

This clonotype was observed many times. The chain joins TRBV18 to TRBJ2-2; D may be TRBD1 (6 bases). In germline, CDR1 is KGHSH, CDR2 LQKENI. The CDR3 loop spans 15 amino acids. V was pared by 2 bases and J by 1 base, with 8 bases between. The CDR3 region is CASSPVQGNTGELFF. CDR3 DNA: TGTGCCAGCTCACCAGTACAGGGGAACACCGGGGAGCTGTTTTTT.

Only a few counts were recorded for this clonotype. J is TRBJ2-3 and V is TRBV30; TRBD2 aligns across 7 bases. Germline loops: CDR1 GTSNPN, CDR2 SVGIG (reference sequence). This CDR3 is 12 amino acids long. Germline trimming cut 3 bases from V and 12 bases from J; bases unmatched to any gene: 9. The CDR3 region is CAWRGSGEAQYF. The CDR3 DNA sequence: TGTGCCTGGAGAGGGAGCGGGGAGGCACAGTATTTT.

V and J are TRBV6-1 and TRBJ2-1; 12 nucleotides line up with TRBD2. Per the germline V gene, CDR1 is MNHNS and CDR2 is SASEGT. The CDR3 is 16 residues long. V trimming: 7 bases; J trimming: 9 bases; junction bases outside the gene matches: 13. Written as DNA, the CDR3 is TGTGCCAGCACTCGGCTAGCGGGAGGGCCGGTGGGTGAGCAGTTCTTC. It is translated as CASTRLAGGPVGEQFF.

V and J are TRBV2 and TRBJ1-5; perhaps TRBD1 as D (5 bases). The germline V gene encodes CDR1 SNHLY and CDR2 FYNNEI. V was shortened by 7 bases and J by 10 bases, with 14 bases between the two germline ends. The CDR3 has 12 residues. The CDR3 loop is CASTWDGGPQHF. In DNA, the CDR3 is TGTGCCAGCACTTGGGACGGCGGCCCCCAGCATTTT.

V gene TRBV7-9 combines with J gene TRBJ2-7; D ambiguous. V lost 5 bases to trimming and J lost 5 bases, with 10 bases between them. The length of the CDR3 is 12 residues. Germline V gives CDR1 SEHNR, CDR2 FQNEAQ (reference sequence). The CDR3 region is CASSLTTDEQYF. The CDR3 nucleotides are TGTGCCAGCAGCCTGACGACCGACGAGCAGTACTTC.